Each of the 7 T cell receptor beta chains below was sequenced from the same sample in a study of T-cell memory formation after mild COVID-19. From the 5' RACE reads, TCRdb called clonotypes with MiXCR, one entry per CDR3 protein. The table lists roughly 340,000 distinct CDR3 sequences, around 15% of them singletons, with about 22% in the top ten. Sequencing was performed on PBMCs or a T cell subset sorted from them (not recorded which). These receptors came from a young man who had mild COVID-19 (a few samples of this study predate the infection). Cell type and time point are not known.

This clonotype was picked up many times. The V gene is TRBV5-6, the J gene TRBJ1-4; the match to TRBD1 covers 11 bases. V lost 3 bases to trimming and J lost 2 bases; unmatched junction nucleotides: 0. The germline CDR1 and CDR2 sequences are SGHDT and YYEEEE. This CDR3 has 15 residues. The CDR3 coding sequence is TGTGCCAGCAGCTGGACAGGGGGCACTAATGAAAAACTGTTTTTT. Its translation is CASSWTGGTNEKLFF.

This clonotype was observed a handful of times. The gene calls are TRBV3-1 and TRBJ2-5, with a tentative D call TRBD1 (6 bases). The germline V gene has CDR1 LGHDT and CDR2 YNNKEL (reference sequence). CDR3 length: 13 amino acids. Trimming cost V 4 bases and J 7 bases, with 13 bases left between them. The CDR3 here is CASSRDNLGTQYF. CDR3 nucleotides: TGTGCCAGCAGCCGGGACAACCTCGGGACCCAGTACTTC.

This clonotype was seen many times. The chain couples TRBV5-1 to TRBJ1-3; D unresolved. The CDR3 covers 15 residues. Germline CDR1 reads SGHRS; CDR2 reads YFSETQ. The germline V and J ends were trimmed by 1 base and 4 bases, with 12 bases remaining between them. CDR3 bases: TGCGCCAGCAGCTTGTCGTTCCGCACGGGAAACACCATATATTTT. Its translation is CASSLSFRTGNTIYF.

This clonotype was recorded a few times. The rearrangement uses TRBV4-2 and TRBJ1-1; the D is unclear. Germline CDR1 and CDR2: LGHNA and YNFKEQ. CDR3 length: 14 amino acids. Trimming cost V 2 bases and J 1 base, with 8 bases left between them. CDR3: CASSQIDKNTEAFF. The CDR3 nucleotides are TGTGCCAGCAGCCAAATCGACAAGAACACTGAAGCTTTCTTT.

In its sample, this clonotype was seen many times. The rearrangement uses TRBV2 and TRBJ2-2; maybe TRBD1 (6 bases). From germline, CDR1 is SNHLY and CDR2 FYNNEI. The CDR3 sequence is 16 residues long. The V end was cut by 3 bases, the J end by 1 base, with 12 bases between. CDR3 sequence: CASSDGTPGNTGELFF. DNA for the CDR3: TGTGCCAGCAGTGACGGGACACCGGGGAACACCGGGGAGCTGTTTTTT.

This clonotype was picked up many times. V usage is TRBV5-1 and J usage is TRBJ2-1; 7 bases match TRBD1. Germline V CDR1 and CDR2: SGHRS, YFSETQ. The CDR3 extends over 15 amino acids. The J segment lost 5 bases and the V segment lost 4 bases, leaving 9 bases of the junction unmatched. CDR3 DNA sequence: TGCGCCAGCAGCCTACAGGGGTTGTCCAACAATGAGCAGTTCTTC. It specifies CASSLQGLSNNEQFF.

The chain employs TRBV13 and TRBJ2-7, with unresolved D. Germline V gene data show CDR1 as PRHDT and CDR2 as FYEKMQ (reference sequence). This CDR3 spans 14 amino acids. V lost 0 bases, J lost 7 bases, and 13 bases lay in between. The DNA for the CDR3 is TGTGCCAGCAGCTTAGGCCACCCCCAGGTGGAGCAGTACTTC. Translating gives CASSLGHPQVEQYF.